The T cell receptor (beta chain) described here comes from a study of T cells in Graves' hyperthyroidism and ophthalmopathy. V trimming: 7 bases; J trimming: 2 bases; junction bases outside the gene matches: 9. CDR1 SNHLY and CDR2 FYNNEI come from the germline V gene. CDR3 length equals 15 residues. At least ten counts were recorded for this clonotype. Using RNA transcripts as the source, TCR beta CDR3 regions were amplified. Carried out on the TCR CDR3, a first-round RT-PCR used the HTBI primer set. TCRdb reprocessed the multiplex PCR reads via MiXCR and lists one record per CDR3 protein. In the table there are about 200,000 distinct CDR3 sequences, 17% of which are singletons. A patient was excluded if there was uncontrolled infection, other autoimmune disease, pregnancy or lactation.

The sample was blood. This receptor was taken from a woman between 50 and 59 years old with Graves' hyperthyroidism. The chain links TRBV2 to TRBJ2-3; 7 bases agree with TRBD2. The CDR3 loop is CASNPLAGLTDTQYF. CDR3 bases: TGTGCCAGCAATCCCTTAGCGGGTCTCACAGATACGCAGTATTTT.